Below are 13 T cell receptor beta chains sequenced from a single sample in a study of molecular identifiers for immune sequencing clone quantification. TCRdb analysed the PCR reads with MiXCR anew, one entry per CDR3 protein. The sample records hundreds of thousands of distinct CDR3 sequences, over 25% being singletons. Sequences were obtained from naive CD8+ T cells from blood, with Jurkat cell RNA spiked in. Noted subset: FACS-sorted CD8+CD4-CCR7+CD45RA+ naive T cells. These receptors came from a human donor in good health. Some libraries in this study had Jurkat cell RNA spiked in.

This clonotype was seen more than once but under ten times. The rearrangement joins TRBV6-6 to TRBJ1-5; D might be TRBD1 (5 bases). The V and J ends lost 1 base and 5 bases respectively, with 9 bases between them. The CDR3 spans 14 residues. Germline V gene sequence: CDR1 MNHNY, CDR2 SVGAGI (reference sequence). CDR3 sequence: CASSYWVGDQPQHF. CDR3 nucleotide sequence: TGTGCCAGCAGTTACTGGGTGGGGGATCAGCCCCAGCATTTT.

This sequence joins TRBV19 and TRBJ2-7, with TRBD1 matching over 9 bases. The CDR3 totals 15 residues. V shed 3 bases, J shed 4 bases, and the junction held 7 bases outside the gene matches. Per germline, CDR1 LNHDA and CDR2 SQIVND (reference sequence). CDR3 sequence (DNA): TGTGCCAGTAGTATGGGGACAGGGCATGGGTACGAGCAGTACTTC. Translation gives CASSMGTGHGYEQYF.

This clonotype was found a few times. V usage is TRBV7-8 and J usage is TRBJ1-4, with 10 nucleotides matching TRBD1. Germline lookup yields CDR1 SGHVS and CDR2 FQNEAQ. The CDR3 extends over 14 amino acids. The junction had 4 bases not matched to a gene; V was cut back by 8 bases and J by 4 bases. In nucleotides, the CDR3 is TGTGCCAGCGGACAGGGGGGGCTTAATGAAAAACTGTTTTTT. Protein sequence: CASGQGGLNEKLFF.

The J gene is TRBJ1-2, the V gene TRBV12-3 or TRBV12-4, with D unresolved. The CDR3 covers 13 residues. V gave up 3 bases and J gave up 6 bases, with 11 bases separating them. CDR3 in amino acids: CASSFEGEDGYTF. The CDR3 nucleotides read TGTGCCAGCAGTTTCGAGGGAGAGGATGGCTACACCTTC.

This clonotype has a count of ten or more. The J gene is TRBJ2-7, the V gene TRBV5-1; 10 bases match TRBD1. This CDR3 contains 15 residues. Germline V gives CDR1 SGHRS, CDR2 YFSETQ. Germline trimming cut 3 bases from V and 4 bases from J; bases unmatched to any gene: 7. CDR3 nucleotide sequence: TGCGCCAGCAGCTGGTCGACAGGGGGCGGGTACGAGCAGTACTTC. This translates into CASSWSTGGGYEQYF.

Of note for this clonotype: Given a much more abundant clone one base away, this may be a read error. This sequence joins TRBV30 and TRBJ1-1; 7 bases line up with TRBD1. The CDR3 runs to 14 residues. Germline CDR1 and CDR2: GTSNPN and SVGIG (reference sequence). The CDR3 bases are TGTGCCTGGGCCGGACAGGCCCTTCTCACTGAAGCTTACTTT. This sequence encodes CAWAGQALLTEAYF.

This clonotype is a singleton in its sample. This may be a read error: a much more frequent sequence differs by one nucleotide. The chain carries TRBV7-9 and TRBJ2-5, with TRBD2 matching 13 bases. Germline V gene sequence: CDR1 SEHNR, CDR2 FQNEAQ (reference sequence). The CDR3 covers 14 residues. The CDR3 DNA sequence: TGTGCCAGCAGCCGGACTAGCGGGAGAGAGACCCAGTGCTTC. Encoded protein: CASSRTSGRETQCF.

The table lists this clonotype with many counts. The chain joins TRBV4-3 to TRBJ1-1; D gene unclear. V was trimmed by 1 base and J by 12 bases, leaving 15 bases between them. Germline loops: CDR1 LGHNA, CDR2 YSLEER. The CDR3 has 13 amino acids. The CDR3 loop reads CASSQVSGPVTFF. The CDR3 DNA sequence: TGCGCCAGCAGCCAAGTAAGCGGGCCGGTGACTTTCTTT.

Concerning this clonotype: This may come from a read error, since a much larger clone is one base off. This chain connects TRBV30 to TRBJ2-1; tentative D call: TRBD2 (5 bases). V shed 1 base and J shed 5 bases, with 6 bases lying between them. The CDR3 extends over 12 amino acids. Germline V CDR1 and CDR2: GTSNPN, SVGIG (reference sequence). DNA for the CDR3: TGTGCCTGGAGTGGGACTCACAATGAGCAGTTCTTC. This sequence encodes CAWSGTHNEQFF.

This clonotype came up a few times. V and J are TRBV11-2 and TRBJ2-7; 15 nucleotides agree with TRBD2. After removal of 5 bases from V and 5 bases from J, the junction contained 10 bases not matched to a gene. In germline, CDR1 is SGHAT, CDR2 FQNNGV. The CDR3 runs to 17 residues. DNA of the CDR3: TGTGCCAGCAGCGCACATGGGACTAGCGGGAGGCACGACGAGCAGTACTTC. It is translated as CASSAHGTSGRHDEQYF.

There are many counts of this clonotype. This CDR3 reads CASSSRGQVSTDTQYF. CDR3 sequence (DNA): TGTGCCAGCAGCTCGAGGGGACAGGTTAGCACAGATACGCAGTATTTT. The V gene is TRBV7-9, the J gene TRBJ2-3, with 8 bases aligning to TRBD1. V shed 4 bases, J shed 0 bases, and the junction held 6 bases outside the gene matches. CDR1 SEHNR and CDR2 FQNEAQ come from the germline V gene (reference sequence). The CDR3 spans 16 residues.

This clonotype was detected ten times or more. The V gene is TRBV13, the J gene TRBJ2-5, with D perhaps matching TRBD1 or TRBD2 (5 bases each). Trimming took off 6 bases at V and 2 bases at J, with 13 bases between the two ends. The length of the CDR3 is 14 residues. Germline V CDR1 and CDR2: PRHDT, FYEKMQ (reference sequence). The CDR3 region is CASSSGTAQETQYF. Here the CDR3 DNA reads TGTGCCAGCAGTTCCGGGACGGCGCAAGAGACCCAGTACTTC.

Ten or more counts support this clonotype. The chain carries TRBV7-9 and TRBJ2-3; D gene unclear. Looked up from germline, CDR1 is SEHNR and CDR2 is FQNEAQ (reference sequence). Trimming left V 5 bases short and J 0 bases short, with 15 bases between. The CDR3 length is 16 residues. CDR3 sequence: CASSPPSFTSTDTQYF. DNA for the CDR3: TGTGCCAGCAGCCCCCCCTCGTTCACTAGCACAGATACGCAGTATTTT.